The 16 T cell receptor beta chains below all came from one sample that was sequenced in a study of graft-versus-host responses after intestinal transplantation. Antigen specificity for these receptors is unknown. The method was immunoSEQ multiplex PCR; TCRdb's version includes in-frame clones alone and lacks a portion of them. The sample has around 49,000 clones, 70% to 90% seen once; the top ten hold 0.5% to 0.8%. This specimen consisted of unstimulated CD4+ T cells sorted from spleen or lymph node cells, obtained before transplant. These receptors originate from a human donor who was the organ donor for an intestinal transplant.

The chain joins TRBV7-2 to TRBJ2-5, with a tentative D call TRBD2 (6 bases). This CDR3 is built from 15 residues. V lost 2 bases and J 5 bases, leaving 15 bases between the germline ends. Per the germline V gene, CDR1 is SGHTA and CDR2 is FQGNSA. CDR3 sequence (DNA): TGTGCCAGCAGCTTAAATGGTGTTCTAGCGGAGACCCAGTACTTC. This gives the protein CASSLNGVLAETQYF.

This chain uses TRBV14 with TRBJ1-2; D unresolved. Germline loops: CDR1 SGHDN, CDR2 FVKESK. The CDR3 runs 14 residues. V was clipped by 5 bases and J by 0 bases, with 10 bases between them. This CDR3 is CASSGREANYGYTF. CDR3 in DNA: TGTGCCAGCAGCGGTCGGGAGGCTAACTATGGCTACACCTTC.

This rearrangement joins TRBV16 to TRBJ2-1, with TRBD2 matching over 8 bases. V lost 1 base and J lost 0; bases outside the gene matches: 8. The germline gives CDR1 KGHSY, CDR2 FQNENV. This CDR3 contains 18 residues. The CDR3 here is CASSQLRTGGPSYNEQFF. CDR3 DNA sequence: TGTGCCAGCAGCCAATTGCGGACGGGGGGGCCCTCCTACAATGAGCAGTTCTTC.

V usage is TRBV9 and J usage is TRBJ2-5, with TRBD2 as a possible D gene (6 bases). This CDR3 has 16 residues. Deletions cut 0 bases from V and 5 bases from J, with 17 bases between. Germline V gene data show CDR1 as SGDLS and CDR2 as YYNGEE. For the CDR3, the DNA is TGTGCCAGCAGCGTAGGGGCCAGGGAGGTCGGGGAGACCCAGTACTTC. This sequence encodes CASSVGAREVGETQYF.

The rearrangement joins TRBV5-1 to TRBJ2-3; D is possibly TRBD1 (5 bases). CDR1 SGHRS and CDR2 YFSETQ come from the germline V gene. V was cut by 0 bases and J by 0 bases, with 8 bases left in between. This CDR3 is built from 15 residues. The CDR3 nucleotides are TGCGCCAGCAGCTTGGTAGGGGAAAGCACAGATACGCAGTATTTT. Protein sequence: CASSLVGESTDTQYF.

This chain joins TRBV5-4 and TRBJ2-5; D unclear. Trimming took 4 bases from V and 3 from J, leaving 4 bases between them. Germline V gene sequence: CDR1 SGHNT, CDR2 YYREEE (reference sequence). The CDR3 totals 11 residues. This CDR3 is CASSREETQYF. The DNA of the CDR3 is TGTGCCAGCAGCCGAGAAGAGACCCAGTACTTC.

The CDR3 DNA is TGTGCCAGCAGTTACTCTTCGGGAGTCGGCACAGATACGCAGTATTTT. Translated: CASSYSSGVGTDTQYF. V and J are TRBV6-6 and TRBJ2-3; D is perhaps TRBD2 (6 bases). V was cut by 0 bases and J by 1 base, with 11 bases left in between. Germline-derived CDR1 and CDR2 are MNHNY and SVGAGI (reference sequence). CDR3 length: 16 amino acids.

The CDR3 spells CASSTSGQLNTEAFF. The CDR3 DNA is TGTGCCAGCAGCACTTCGGGACAATTGAACACTGAAGCTTTCTTT. This chain joins TRBV7-6 and TRBJ1-1; TRBD1 might be the D (6 bases). V was cut by 5 bases and J by 0 bases, with 13 bases left in between. Germline V gene sequence: CDR1 SGHVS, CDR2 FNYEAQ. The CDR3 sequence is 15 residues long.

The gene calls are TRBV6-5 and TRBJ2-7; D ambiguous. Germline CDR1 reads MNHEY; CDR2 reads SVGAGI. The CDR3 loop spans 11 amino acids. With 10 bases removed from V and 5 bases from J, the gap between germline ends came to 12 bases. CDR3 nucleotides: TGTGCCACCACACGCAACCACGAGCAGTACTTC. This gives the protein CATTRNHEQYF.

V usage is TRBV19 and J usage is TRBJ1-1; perhaps TRBD1 as D (6 bases). The germline gives CDR1 LNHDA, CDR2 SQIVND (reference sequence). This CDR3 spans 15 amino acids. V shed 5 bases and J shed 3 bases, with 16 bases lying between them. The CDR3 bases are TGTGCCAGTAGTCCCGGGGGGGGCCGGTACACTGAAGCTTTCTTT. Its protein is CASSPGGGRYTEAFF. The full variable domain, with the rest looked up from reference TRBV19 and TRBJ1-1, is DGGITQSPKYLFRKEGQNVTLSCEQNLNHDAMYWYRQDPGQGLRLIYYSQIVNDFQKGDIAEGYSVSREKKESFPLTVTSAQKNPTAFYLCASSPGGGRYTEAFFGQGTRLTVV.

The chain has TRBV29-1 and TRBJ1-5, with a weak D call TRBD1 (5 bases). CDR1 SQVTM and CDR2 ANQGSEA come from the germline V gene. Trimming cost V 5 bases and J 3 bases, with 14 bases left between them. CDR3 size: 14 residues. The CDR3 nucleotides are TGCAGCGTTAAGGAGGGGACGAACAATCAGCCCCAGCATTTT. It encodes CSVKEGTNNQPQHF. Based on the CDR3 plus reference TRBV29-1 and TRBJ1-5, the full variable domain is SAVISQKPSRDICQRGTSLTIQCQVDSQVTMMFWYRQQPGQSLTLIATANQGSEATYESGFVIDKFPISRPNLTFSTLTVSNMSPEDSSIYLCSVKEGTNNQPQHFGDGTRLSIL.

The chain uses TRBV5-1 and TRBJ1-3; 7 bases agree with TRBD1. J was trimmed by 8 bases and V by 4 bases; bases with no gene match: 9. Germline CDR1 and CDR2: SGHRS and YFSETQ. This CDR3 comprises 14 residues. CDR3 nucleotide sequence: TGCGCCAGCAGCCCCGGACAGGCCCCAGACACCATATATTTT. The encoded protein is CASSPGQAPDTIYF.

The J gene is TRBJ1-4, the V gene TRBV7-8; D unclear. CDR1 is SGHVS and CDR2 is FQNEAQ in the germline V gene. Trimming removed 8 bases at V and 2 bases at J, with 21 bases between. This CDR3 is built from 17 residues. CDR3 nucleotides: TGTGCCAGCCTATATGGTCCGGTGAGCTCTACTAATGAAAAACTGTTTTTT. This codes for CASLYGPVSSTNEKLFF.

The CDR3 spells CASSLGTGFSGNTIYF. The CDR3 nucleotides read TGTGCCAGCAGCTTAGGGACAGGCTTCTCTGGAAACACCATATATTTT. The rearrangement uses TRBV7-8 and TRBJ1-3, with TRBD1 matching over 7 bases. The CDR3 sequence is 16 residues long. The V gene end was trimmed by 1 base and the J gene end by 0 bases; junction bases not matched to a gene: 3. Germline CDR1 and CDR2: SGHVS and FQNEAQ.

The chain employs TRBV5-1 and TRBJ2-5, with D unresolved. The CDR3 spans 13 residues. The V gene's germline CDR1 is SGHRS and CDR2 YFSETQ. V was pared by 1 base and J by 3 bases, with 7 bases between. The CDR3 sequence is CASSLMSKETQYF. CDR3 coding DNA: TGCGCCAGCAGCTTGATGTCCAAAGAGACCCAGTACTTC.

The J gene is TRBJ1-5, the V gene TRBV10-2, with D possibly matching TRBD1 (6 bases). The V and J ends lost 9 bases and 0 bases respectively, with 18 bases between them. The CDR3 spans 16 residues. In germline, CDR1 is WSHSY, CDR2 SAAADI. The chain's CDR3 is CASGQGSPYSNQPQHF. As DNA, the CDR3 is TGCGCCAGTGGGCAGGGGTCCCCTTATAGCAATCAGCCCCAGCATTTT.